This T cell receptor beta chain appears in the sequencing data of a study of blood T cells in healthy people across ages. Combining a sample-barcoded 5' primer with a J-beta primer mix, a second PCR ran for roughly 6 to 12 cycles. Through a template-switch adaptor with 12 random nucleotides, each cDNA molecule received a tag. TCRdb independently ran MiXCR on the 5' RACE reads; one entry per CDR3 protein. The sample records hundreds of thousands of distinct CDR3 sequences, roughly three fifths being singletons. J lost 6 bases, V lost 4 bases, and 11 bases had no gene match. Looked up from germline, CDR1 is SGHRS and CDR2 is YFSETQ. The CDR3 totals 17 residues. Regarding the study as a whole: Diversity figures based on one million T cells were deemed too low. The percentage of naive T cells correlated strongly with TCR beta diversity. Compared with aged donors, long-lived donors showed fewer expanded clones, suggesting selection.

To note about this clonotype: Its antigen is unknown.

The specimen was blood. This receptor was obtained from a man aged 35 to 55 in good health. The chain has TRBV5-1 and TRBJ2-1, with 12 bases matching TRBD2. The CDR3 here is CASSPPNLAGGLNEQFF. CDR3 DNA sequence: TGCGCCAGCAGCCCCCCGAACCTAGCGGGAGGGCTCAATGAGCAGTTCTTC.